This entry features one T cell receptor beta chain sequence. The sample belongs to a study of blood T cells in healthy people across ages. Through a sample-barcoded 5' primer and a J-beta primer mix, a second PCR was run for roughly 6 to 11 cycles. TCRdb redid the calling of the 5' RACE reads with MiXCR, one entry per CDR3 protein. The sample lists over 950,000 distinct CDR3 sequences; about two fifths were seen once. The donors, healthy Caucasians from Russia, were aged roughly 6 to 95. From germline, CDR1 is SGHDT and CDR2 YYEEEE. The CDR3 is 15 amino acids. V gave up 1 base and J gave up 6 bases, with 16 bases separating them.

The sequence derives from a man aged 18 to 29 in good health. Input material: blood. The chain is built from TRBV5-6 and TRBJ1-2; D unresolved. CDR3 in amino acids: CASSLRAATPDGYTF. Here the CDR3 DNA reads TGTGCCAGCAGCTTGAGGGCAGCCACACCGGATGGCTACACCTTC.